The source of this T cell receptor (beta chain) is a study of blood T cell repertoires in COVID-19. At the level of the study: Collection of acute and convalescent COVID-19 samples took place in the United States, Italy and Spain.

This CDR3 is built from 12 residues. CDR1 and CDR2 from the germline V gene are KGHSH and LQKENI. Deletions cut 2 bases from V and 5 bases from J, with 6 bases between. Source study methods: Nucleated cell number was recorded as an estimate derived from reference gene primer amplification. The table came from immunoSEQ multiplex PCR; TCRdb's copy has only in-frame clones and leaves some out. V and J calls and clone size are given by that table; D and trimming were obtained from the DNA. Of tens of thousands of clones in the sample, 86% are singletons; the top ten hold approximately 10%. The origin of this receptor is a human donor in a cohort sampled during active COVID-19. Sequencing input: peripheral blood. The chain is built from TRBV18 and TRBJ2-5; D gene ambiguous. The CDR3 DNA sequence: TGTGCCAGCTCACCATCCAGTGAGACCCAGTACTTC. Residues: CASSPSSETQYF.